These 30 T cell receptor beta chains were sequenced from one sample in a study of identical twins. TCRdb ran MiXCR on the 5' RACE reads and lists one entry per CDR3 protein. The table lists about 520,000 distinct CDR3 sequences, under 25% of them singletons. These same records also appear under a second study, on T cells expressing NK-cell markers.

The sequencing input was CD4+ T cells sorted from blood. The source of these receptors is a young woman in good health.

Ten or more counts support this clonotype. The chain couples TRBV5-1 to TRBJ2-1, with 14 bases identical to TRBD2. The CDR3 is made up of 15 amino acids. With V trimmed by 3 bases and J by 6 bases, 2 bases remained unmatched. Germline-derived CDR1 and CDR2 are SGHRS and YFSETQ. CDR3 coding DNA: TGCGCCAGCAGCTCGACTAGCGGGAGGGCCAATGAGCAGTTCTTC. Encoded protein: CASSSTSGRANEQFF.

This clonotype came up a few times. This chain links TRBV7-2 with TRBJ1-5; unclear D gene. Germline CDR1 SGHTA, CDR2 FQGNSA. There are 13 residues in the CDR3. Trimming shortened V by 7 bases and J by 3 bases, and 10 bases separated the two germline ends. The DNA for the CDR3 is TGTGCCAGCAACCGGACGCCCAATCAGCCCCAGCATTTT. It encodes CASNRTPNQPQHF.

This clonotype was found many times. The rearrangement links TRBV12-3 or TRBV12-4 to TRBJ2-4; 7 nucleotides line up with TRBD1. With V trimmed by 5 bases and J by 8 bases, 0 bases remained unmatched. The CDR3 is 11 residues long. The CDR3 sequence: CASSDRDIQYF. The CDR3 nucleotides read TGTGCCAGCAGTGACAGGGACATTCAGTACTTC.

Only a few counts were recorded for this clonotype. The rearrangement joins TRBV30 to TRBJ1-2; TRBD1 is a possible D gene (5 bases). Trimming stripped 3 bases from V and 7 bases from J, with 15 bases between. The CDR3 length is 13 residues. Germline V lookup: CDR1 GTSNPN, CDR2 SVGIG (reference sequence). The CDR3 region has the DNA TGTGCCTGGAGAAGGGGCCTTCCGGGTGGCTACACCTTC. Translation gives CAWRRGLPGGYTF. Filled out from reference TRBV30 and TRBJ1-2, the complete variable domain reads SQTIHQWPATLVQPVGSPLSLECTVEGTSNPNLYWYRQAAGRGLQLLFYSVGIGQISSEVPQNLSASRPQDRQFILSSKKLLLSDSGFYLCAWRRGLPGGYTFGSGTRLTVV.

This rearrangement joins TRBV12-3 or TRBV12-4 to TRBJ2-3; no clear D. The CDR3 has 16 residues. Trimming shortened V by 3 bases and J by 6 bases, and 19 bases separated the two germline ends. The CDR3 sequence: CASSFYGREPADTQYF. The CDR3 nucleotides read TGTGCCAGCAGTTTTTACGGGCGCGAGCCGGCCGATACGCAGTATTTT.

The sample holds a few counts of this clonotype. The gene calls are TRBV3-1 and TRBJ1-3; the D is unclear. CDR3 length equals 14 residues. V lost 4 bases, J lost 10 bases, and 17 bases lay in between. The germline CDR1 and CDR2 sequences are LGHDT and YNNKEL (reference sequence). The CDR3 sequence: CASSPGLIPTTIYF. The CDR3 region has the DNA TGTGCCAGCAGCCCCGGACTTATCCCCACGACCATATATTTT.

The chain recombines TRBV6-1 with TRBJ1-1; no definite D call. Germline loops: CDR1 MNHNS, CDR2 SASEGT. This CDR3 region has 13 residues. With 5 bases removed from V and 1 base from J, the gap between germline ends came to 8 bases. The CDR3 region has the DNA TGTGCCAGCAGTCGAGGAGCGAACACTGAAGCTTTCTTT. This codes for CASSRGANTEAFF.

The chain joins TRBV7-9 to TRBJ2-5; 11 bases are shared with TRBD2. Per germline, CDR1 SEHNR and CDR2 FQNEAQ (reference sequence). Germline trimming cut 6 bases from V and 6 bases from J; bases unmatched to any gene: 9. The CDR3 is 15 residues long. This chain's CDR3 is CASRKTSGAPQTQYF. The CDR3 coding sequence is TGTGCCAGCAGGAAGACTAGCGGGGCTCCCCAGACCCAGTACTTC.

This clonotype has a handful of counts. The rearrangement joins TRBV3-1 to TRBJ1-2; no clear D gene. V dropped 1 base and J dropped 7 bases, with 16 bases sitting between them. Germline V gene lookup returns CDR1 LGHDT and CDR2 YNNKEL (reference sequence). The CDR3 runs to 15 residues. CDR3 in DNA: TGTGCCAGCAGCCAAGGAAGCACACCCCTCGTTGGCTACACCTTC. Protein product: CASSQGSTPLVGYTF.

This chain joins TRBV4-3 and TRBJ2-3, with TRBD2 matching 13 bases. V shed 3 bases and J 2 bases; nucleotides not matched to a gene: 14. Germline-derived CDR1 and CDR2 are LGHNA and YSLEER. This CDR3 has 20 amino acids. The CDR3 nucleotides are TGCGCCAGCAGCCACAGCCGGACTAGCGGGAGTATGGGGGACACAGATACGCAGTATTTT. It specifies CASSHSRTSGSMGDTDTQYF.

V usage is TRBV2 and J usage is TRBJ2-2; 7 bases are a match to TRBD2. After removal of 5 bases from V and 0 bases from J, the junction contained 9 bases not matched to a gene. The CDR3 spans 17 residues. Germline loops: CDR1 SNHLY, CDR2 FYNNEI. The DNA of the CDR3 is TGTGCCAGCAGTTTCCGGGACTACCCTACGAACACCGGGGAGCTGTTTTTT. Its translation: CASSFRDYPTNTGELFF.

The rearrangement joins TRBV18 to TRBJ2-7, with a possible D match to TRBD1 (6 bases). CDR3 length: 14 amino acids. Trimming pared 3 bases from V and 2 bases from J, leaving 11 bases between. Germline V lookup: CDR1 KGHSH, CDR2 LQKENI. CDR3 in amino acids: CASSPTGLTYEQYF. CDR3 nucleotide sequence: TGTGCCAGCTCACCTACAGGGCTAACCTACGAGCAGTACTTC.

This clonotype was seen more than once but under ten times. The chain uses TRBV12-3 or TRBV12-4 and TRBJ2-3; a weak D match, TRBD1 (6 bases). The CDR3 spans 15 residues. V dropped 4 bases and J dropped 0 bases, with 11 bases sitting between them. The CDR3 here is CASSYGQTSTDTQYF. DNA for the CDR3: TGTGCCAGCAGTTACGGACAGACTAGCACAGATACGCAGTATTTT.

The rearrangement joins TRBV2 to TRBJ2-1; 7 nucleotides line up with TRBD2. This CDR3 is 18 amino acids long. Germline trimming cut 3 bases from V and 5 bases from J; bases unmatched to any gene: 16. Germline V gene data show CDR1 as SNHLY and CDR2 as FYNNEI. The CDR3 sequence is CASSDSDRDYYRDNEQFF. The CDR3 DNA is TGTGCCAGCAGTGACAGCGACCGGGACTACTATCGAGACAATGAGCAGTTCTTC.

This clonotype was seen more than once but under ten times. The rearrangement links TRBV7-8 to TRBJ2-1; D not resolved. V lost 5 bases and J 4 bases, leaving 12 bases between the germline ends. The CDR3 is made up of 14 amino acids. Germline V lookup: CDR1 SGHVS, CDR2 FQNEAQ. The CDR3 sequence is CASSQGPEYNEQFF. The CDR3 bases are TGTGCCAGCAGCCAAGGGCCTGAGTACAATGAGCAGTTCTTC.

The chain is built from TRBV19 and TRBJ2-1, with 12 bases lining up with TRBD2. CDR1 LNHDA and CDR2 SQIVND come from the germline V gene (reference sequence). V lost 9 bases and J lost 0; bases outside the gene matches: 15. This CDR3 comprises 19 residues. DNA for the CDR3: TGTGCCAGCTCCAGAGGACTAGCGGGACGGTTGAGCTCCTACAATGAGCAGTTCTTC. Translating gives CASSRGLAGRLSSYNEQFF.

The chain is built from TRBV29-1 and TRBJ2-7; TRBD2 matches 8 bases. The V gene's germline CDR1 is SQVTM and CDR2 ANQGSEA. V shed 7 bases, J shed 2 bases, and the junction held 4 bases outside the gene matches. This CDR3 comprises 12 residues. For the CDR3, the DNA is TGCAGCGGGGGCGGGGGGCCCTACGAGCAGTACTTC. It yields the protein CSGGGGPYEQYF.

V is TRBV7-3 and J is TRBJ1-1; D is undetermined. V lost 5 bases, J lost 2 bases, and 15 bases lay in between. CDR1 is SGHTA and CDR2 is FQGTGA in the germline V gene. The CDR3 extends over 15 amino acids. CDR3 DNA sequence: TGTGCCAGCAGCCTCACCATTGCAGGCAACACTGAAGCTTTCTTT. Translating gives CASSLTIAGNTEAFF.

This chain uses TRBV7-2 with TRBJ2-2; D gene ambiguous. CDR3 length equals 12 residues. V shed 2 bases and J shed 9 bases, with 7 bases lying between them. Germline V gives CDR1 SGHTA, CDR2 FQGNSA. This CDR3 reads CASSLSSRELFF. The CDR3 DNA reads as TGTGCCAGCAGCTTAAGTAGCCGGGAGCTGTTTTTT.

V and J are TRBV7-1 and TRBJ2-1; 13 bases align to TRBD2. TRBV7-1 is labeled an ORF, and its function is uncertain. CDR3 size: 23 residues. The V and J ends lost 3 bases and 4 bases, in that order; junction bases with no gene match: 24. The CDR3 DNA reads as TGTGCCAGCAGCTCTCCTGGAGCGGGGACTAGCGGGGCCCAGGCAAAGCCTTACAATGAGCAGTTCTTC. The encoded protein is CASSSPGAGTSGAQAKPYNEQFF.

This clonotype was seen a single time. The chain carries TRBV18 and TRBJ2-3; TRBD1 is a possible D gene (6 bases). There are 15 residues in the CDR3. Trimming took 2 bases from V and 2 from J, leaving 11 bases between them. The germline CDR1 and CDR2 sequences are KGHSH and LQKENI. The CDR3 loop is CASSPLTGATDTQYF. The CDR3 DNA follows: TGTGCCAGCTCACCATTGACAGGAGCCACAGATACGCAGTATTTT.

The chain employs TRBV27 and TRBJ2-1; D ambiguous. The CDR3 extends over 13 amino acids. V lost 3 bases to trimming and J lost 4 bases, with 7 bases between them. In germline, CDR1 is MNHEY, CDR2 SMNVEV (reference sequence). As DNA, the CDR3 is TGTGCCAGCAGTTTTGGGCAGTACAATGAGCAGTTCTTC. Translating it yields CASSFGQYNEQFF.

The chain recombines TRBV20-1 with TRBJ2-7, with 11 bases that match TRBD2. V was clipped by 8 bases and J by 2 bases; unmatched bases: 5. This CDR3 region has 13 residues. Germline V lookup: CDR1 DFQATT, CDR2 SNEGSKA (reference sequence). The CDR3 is CSPASGGPYEQYF. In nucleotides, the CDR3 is TGCAGTCCGGCTAGCGGGGGGCCCTACGAGCAGTACTTC.

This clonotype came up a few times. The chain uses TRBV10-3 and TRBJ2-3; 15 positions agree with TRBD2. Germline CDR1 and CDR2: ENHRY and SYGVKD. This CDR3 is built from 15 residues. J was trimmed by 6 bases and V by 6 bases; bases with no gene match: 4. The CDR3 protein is CAISGLAGGPDTQYF. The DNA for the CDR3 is TGTGCCATCAGCGGACTAGCGGGAGGGCCGGATACGCAGTATTTT.

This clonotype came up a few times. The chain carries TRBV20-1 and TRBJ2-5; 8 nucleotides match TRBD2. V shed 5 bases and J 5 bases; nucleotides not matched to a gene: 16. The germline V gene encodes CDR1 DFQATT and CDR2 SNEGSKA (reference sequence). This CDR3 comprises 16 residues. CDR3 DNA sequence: TGCAGTGCTGGACTAGCCGAGGGGGGAGTGTGGGAGACCCAGTACTTC. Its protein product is CSAGLAEGGVWETQYF.

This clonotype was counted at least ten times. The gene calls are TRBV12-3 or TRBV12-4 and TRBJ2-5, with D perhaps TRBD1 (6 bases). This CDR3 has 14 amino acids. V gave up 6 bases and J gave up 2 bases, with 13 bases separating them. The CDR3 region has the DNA TGTGCCAGCAGGGCCGGACAGTTTCAAGAGACCCAGTACTTC. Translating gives CASRAGQFQETQYF.

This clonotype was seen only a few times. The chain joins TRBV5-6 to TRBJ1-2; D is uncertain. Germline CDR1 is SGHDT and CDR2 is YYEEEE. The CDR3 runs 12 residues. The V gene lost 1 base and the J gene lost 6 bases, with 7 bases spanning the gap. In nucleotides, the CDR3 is TGTGCCAGCAGCTTGCGAGGAAATGGCTACACCTTC. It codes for CASSLRGNGYTF.

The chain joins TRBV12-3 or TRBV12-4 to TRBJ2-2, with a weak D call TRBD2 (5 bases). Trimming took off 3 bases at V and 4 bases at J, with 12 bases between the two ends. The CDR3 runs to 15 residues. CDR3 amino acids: CASSLWEPFTGELFF. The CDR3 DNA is TGTGCCAGCAGTTTGTGGGAGCCATTCACCGGGGAGCTGTTTTTT.

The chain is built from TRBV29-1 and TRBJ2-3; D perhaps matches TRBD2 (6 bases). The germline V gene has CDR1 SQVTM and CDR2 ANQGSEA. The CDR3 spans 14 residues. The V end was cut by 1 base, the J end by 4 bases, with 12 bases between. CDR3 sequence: CSVEGGTGADTQYF. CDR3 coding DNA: TGCAGCGTTGAAGGTGGGACTGGGGCAGATACGCAGTATTTT.

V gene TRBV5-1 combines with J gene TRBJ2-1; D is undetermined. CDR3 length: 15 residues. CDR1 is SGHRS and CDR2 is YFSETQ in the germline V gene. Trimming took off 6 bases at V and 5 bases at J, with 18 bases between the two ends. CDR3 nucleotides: TGCGCCAGCACATCGACGAAGGACGGTAACAATGAGCAGTTCTTC. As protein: CASTSTKDGNNEQFF.